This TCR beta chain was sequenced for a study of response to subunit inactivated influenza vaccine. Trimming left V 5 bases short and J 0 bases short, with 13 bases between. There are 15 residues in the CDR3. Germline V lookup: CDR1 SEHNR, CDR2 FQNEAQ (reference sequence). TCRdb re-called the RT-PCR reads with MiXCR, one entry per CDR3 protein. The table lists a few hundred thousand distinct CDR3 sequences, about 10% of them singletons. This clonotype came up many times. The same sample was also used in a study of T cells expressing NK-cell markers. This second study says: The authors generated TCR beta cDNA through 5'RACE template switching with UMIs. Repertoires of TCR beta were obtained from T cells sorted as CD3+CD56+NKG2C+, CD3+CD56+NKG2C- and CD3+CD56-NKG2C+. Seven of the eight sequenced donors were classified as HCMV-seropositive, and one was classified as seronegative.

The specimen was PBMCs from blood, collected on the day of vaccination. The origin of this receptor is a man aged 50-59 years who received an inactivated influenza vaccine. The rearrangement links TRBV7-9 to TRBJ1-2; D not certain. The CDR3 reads CASSKRADSNYGYTF. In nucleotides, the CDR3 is TGTGCCAGCAGCAAAAGGGCAGACTCTAACTATGGCTACACCTTC.